This entry is about one T cell receptor beta chain. Its target is not known. This entry belongs to a study of T cell repertoires in cytomegalovirus infection. Study-level findings and limits: Frequencies of public TCR beta families were cumulated, and this identified carriers of CMV plus the relevant HLA.

V was shortened by 5 bases and J by 6 bases, with 12 bases between the two germline ends. The CDR3 sequence is 13 residues long. Looked up from germline, CDR1 is MNHEY and CDR2 is SVGEGT. TCRdb recomputed calls from the reads with MiXCR, one row per CDR3 protein. The top ten hold roughly 8% of the sample, which has fewer than 700,000 distinct CDR3 sequences, 24% seen once. The sequence was obtained from a human donor in good health (CMV status not recorded). Some clones in this sample may be carry-over from other donors' samples. This chain joins TRBV6-2 or TRBV6-3 and TRBJ2-3, with no clear D. Input material: CD8+ T cells from PBMCs. CDR3 sequence reads: CASSTVPRDTQYF. The DNA of the CDR3 is TGTGCCAGCAGTACCGTACCGCGGGATACGCAGTATTTT.